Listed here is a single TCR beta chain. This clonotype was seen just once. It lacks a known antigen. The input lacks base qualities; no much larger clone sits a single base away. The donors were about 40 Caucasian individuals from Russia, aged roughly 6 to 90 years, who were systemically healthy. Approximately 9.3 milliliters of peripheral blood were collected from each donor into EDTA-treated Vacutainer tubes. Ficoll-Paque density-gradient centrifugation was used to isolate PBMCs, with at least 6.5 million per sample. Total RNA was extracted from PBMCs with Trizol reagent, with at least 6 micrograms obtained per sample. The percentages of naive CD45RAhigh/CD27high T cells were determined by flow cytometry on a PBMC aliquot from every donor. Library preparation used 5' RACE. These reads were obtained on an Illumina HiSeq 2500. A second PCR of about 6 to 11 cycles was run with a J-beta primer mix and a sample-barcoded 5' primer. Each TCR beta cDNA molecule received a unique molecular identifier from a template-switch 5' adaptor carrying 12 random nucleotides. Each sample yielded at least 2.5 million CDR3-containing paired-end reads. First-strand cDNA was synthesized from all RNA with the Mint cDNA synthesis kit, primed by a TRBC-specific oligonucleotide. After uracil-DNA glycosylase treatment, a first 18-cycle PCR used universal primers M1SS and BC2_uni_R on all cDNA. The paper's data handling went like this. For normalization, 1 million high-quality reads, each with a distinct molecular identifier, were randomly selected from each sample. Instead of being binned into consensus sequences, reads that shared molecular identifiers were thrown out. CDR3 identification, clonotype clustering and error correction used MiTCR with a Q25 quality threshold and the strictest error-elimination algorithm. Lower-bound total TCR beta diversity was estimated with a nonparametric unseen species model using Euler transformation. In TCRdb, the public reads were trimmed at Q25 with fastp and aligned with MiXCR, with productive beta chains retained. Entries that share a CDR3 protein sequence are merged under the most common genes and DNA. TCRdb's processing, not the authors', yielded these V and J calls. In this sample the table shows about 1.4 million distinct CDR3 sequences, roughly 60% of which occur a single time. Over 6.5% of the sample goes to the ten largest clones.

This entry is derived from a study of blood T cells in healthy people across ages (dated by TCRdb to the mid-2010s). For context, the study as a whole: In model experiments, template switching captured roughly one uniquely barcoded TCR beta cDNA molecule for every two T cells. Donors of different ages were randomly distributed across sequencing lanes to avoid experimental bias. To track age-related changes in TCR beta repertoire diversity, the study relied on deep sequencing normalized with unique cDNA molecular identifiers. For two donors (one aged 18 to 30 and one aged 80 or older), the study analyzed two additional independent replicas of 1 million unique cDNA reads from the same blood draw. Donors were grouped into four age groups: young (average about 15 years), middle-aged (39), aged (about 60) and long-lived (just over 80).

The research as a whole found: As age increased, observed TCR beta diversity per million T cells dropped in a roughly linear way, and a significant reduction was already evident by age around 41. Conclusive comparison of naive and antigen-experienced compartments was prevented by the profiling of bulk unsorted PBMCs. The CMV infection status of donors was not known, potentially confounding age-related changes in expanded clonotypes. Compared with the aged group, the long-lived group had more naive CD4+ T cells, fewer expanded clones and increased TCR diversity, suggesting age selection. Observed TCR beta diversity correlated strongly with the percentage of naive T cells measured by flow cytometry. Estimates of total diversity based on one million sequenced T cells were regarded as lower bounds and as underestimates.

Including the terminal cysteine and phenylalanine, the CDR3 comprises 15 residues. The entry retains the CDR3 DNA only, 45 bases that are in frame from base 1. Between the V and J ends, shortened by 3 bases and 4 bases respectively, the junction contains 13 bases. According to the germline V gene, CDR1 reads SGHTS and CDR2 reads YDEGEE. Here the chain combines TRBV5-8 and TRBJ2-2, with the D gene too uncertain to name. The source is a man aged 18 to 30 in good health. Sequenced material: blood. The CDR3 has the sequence CASSSAKTTTGELFF. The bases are TGTGCCAGCAGCTCGGCTAAAACGACCACCGGGGAGCTGTTTTTT.